This TCR beta chain was recovered during a study of beta chain features in type 1 diabetes. Overall study: Across all samples, some 110 million sorted cells were examined. The study's findings and limits: When Type 1 diabetes patients were examined, their TCRB CDR3s proved moderately but significantly shorter in all four CD4+ subsets. An over-representation of cells with high TCR expression could result from cDNA sequencing.

Germline CDR1 and CDR2: KGHSH and LQKENI. This CDR3 region has 15 residues. J was trimmed by 4 bases and V by 8 bases; bases with no gene match: 14. Isolated RNA was reverse transcribed in full, so expressed TCRB transcripts were sequenced. Method: immunoSEQ multiplex PCR; TCRdb's copy keeps in-frame clones and lacks some. The table has about 23,000 clones, 50% to 60% seen once. To note about this clone: Antigen unknown.

This clonotype was obtained from a man aged 18 to 35 with type 1 diabetes. Sample: stem cell memory CD4+ T cells from blood. The rearrangement uses TRBV18 and TRBJ2-7; TRBD2 matches at 7 bases. The CDR3 DNA follows: TGTGCCAGCCACGAACAGGCCACGGGGGGATACGAGCAGTACTTC. It is translated as CASHEQATGGYEQYF.